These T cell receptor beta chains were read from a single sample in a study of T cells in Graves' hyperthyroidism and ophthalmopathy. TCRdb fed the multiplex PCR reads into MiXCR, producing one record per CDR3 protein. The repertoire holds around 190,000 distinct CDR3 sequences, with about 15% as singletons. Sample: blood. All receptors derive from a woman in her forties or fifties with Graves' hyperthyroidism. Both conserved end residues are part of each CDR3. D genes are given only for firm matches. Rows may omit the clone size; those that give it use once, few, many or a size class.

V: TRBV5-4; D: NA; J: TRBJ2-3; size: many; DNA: TGTGCCAGCAGCCGAGACACAGATACGCAGTATTTT; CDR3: CASSRDTDTQYF
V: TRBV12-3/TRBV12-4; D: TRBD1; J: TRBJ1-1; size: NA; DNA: TGTGCCAGCAGTCCACAGGGGAGGTCGGCTTTCTTT; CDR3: CASSPQGRSAFF
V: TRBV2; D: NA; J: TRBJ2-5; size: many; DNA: TGTGCCAGCAGTGAAAGCTGGGTAGCAGAGACCCAGTACTTC; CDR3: CASSESWVAETQYF
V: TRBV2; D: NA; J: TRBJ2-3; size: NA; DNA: TGTGCCAGCACCAGAGACGAAGATACGCAGTATTTT; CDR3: CASTRDEDTQYF
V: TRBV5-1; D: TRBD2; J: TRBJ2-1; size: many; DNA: TGCGCCAGCAGACTAGCGGGGGGGCTGGATGAGCAGTTCTTC; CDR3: CASRLAGGLDEQFF
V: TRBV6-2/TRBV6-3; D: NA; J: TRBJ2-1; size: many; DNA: TGTGCCAGCAGATCGGGCCGAAGGGATGAGCAGTTCTTC; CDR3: CASRSGRRDEQFF
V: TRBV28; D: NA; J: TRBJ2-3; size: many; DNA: TGTGCCAGCAGTTCCCCACAGCCAGATACGCAGTATTTT; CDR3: CASSSPQPDTQYF
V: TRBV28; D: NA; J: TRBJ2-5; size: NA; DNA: TGTGCCAGCAGTCCCATACAAGAGACCCAGTACTTC; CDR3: CASSPIQETQYF
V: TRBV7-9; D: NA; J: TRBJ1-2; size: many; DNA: TGTGCCAGCAGCTCCACCCCGGGAGTTACCAGTGGCTACACCTTC; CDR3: CASSSTPGVTSGYTF
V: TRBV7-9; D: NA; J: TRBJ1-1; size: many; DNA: TGTGCCAGCAGCTTATTGAGGGGCGCCAACACTGAAGCTTTCTTT; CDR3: CASSLLRGANTEAFF
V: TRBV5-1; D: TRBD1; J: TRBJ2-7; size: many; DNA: TGCGCCAGCAGCTTTAGGGGACAGGGGAACGAGCAGTACTTC; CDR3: CASSFRGQGNEQYF
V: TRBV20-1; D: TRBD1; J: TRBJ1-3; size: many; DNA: TGCAGTGCTAGAGCCCGGACAGGCCCCTCTGGAAACACCATATATTTT; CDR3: CSARARTGPSGNTIYF
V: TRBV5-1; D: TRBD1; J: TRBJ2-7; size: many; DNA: TGCGCCAGCAGCTTGGGACAGGGGACCCACGAGCAGTACTTC; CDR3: CASSLGQGTHEQYF
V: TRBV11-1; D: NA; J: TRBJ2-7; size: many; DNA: TGTGCCAGCAGCTCCGGTGAGTCCTACGAGCAGTACTTC; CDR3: CASSSGESYEQYF
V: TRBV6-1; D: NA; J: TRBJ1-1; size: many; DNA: TGTGCCAGCAAGTACACTGAAGCTTTCTTT; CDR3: CASKYTEAFF
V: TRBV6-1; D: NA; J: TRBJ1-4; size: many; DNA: TGTGCCATATCTCGAGGGTCTAATGAAAAACTGTTTTTT; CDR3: CAISRGSNEKLFF
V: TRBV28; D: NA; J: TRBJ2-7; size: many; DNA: TGTGCCAGCAGTTTACCCGGCCCCTACGAGCAGTACTTC; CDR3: CASSLPGPYEQYF
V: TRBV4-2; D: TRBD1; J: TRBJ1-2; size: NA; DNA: TGTGCCAGCAGCCCCGGACAGGGAGAATTTAACTATGGCTACACCTTC; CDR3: CASSPGQGEFNYGYTF
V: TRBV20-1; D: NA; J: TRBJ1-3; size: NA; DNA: TGCAGTGCTAGAGATGATTTAAGGGGCGGAAACACCATATATTTT; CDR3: CSARDDLRGGNTIYF
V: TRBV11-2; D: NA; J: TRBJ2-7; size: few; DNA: TGTGCCAGCAGCTTAGATTGGTCGTTCGAGCAGTACTTC; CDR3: CASSLDWSFEQYF
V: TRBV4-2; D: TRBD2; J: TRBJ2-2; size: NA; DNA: TGTGCCAGCAGCGGTCGACTAGCGGGGGATCGAACCGGGGAGCTGTTTTTT; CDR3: CASSGRLAGDRTGELFF
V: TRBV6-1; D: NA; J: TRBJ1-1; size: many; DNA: TGTGCCAGCAGTTATCGGGGTTCCGGCACTGAAGCTTTCTTT; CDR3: CASSYRGSGTEAFF
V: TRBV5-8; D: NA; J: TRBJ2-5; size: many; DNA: TGTGCCAGCAGCTCGGGCGGCCTCCAAGAGACCCAGTACTTC; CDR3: CASSSGGLQETQYF
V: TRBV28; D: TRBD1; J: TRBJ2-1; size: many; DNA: TGTGCCAGCAGGGGGGACAGGTCATTCAATGAGCAGTTCTTC; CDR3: CASRGDRSFNEQFF
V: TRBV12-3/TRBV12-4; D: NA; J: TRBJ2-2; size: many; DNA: TGTGCCAGCAGTTTAAGGGGACTTAACACCGGGGAGCTGTTTTTT; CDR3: CASSLRGLNTGELFF
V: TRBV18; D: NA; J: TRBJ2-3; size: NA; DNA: TGTGCCAGCCCATCCACAGATACGCAGTATTTT; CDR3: CASPSTDTQYF
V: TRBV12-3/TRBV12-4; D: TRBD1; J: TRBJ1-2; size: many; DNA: TGTGCCAGCAGTTTAGGAGGACAGGCCGCCTCCTATGGCTACACCTTC; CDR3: CASSLGGQAASYGYTF
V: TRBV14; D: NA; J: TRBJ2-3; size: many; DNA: TGTGCCAGCAGCCACACTAGCACAGATACGCAGTATTTT; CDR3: CASSHTSTDTQYF
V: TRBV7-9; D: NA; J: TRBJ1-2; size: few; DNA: TGTGCCAGCAGCTTAGCGCAGTTTCAAACAGGGCGCGGCTACACCTTC; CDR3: CASSLAQFQTGRGYTF
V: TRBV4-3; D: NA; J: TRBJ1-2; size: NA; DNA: TGCGCCAGCAGCCAAGGTTTAGGGTTCGATGGCTACACCTTC; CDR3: CASSQGLGFDGYTF
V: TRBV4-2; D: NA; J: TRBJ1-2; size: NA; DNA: TGTGCCAGCAGCCAAGATCCCCTGGGTGGCTACACCTTC; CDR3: CASSQDPLGGYTF
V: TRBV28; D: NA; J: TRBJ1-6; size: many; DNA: TGTGCCAGCAGTCCCCCAAAGACAGGCCGAGGTTCACCCCTCCACTTT; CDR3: CASSPPKTGRGSPLHF
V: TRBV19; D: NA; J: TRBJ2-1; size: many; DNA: TGTGCCAGTAGTAGCGGGACTACAGGGCGGAATGAGCAGTTCTTC; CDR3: CASSSGTTGRNEQFF
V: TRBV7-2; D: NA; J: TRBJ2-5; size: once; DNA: TGTGCCAGCAGCTTAGGGGGCTACCGACAAGAGACCCAGTACTTC; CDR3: CASSLGGYRQETQYF
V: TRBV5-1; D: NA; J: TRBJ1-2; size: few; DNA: TGCGCCAGCAGCTTGGTGCTGGGCGGTAGCTATGGCTACACCTTC; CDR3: CASSLVLGGSYGYTF
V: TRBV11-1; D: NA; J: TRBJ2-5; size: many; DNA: TGTGCCAGCACTCTATCCGGGCTACAAGAGACCCAGTACTTC; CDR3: CASTLSGLQETQYF
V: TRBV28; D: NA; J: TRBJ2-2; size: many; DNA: TGTGCCAGCGTGCGGCAGACTGACACCGGGGAGCTGTTTTTT; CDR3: CASVRQTDTGELFF
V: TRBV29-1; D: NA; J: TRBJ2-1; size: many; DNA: TGCAGCGTTGTGGTATACAATGAGCAGTTCTTC; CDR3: CSVVVYNEQFF
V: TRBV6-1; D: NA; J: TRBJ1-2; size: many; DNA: TGTGCCAGCAGTGGCCGCGGAGGAGCGGGGGGCCGGACAGTTATCGGCTATGGCTACACCTTC; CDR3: CASSGRGGAGGRTVIGYGYTF
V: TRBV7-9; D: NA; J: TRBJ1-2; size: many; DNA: TGTGCCAGCCGAAAAACACAGGGCTTCGAGACCTATGGCTACACCTTC; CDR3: CASRKTQGFETYGYTF
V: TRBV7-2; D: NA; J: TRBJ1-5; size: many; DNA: TGTGCCAGCAGCTTAGACGGGCCTAATAGCAATCAGCCCCAGCATTTT; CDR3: CASSLDGPNSNQPQHF
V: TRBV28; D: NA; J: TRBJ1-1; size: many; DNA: TGTGCCAGCACCGCCACCGCGAACACTGAAGCTTTCTTT; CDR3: CASTATANTEAFF
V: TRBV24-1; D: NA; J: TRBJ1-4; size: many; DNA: TGTGCCACCAGTGACGGCCGCTCAACTAATGAAAAACTGTTTTTT; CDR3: CATSDGRSTNEKLFF
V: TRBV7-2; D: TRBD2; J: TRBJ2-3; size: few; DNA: TGTGCCAGCAGCTCAACTAGCGGTGGCCTGGGTACGCAGTATTTT; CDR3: CASSSTSGGLGTQYF
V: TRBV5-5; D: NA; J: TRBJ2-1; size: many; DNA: TGTGCCAGCAGCTTACGGGCAGGGCAGTTCTCCTACAATGAGCAGTTCTTC; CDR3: CASSLRAGQFSYNEQFF
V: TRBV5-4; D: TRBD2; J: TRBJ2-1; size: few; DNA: TGTGCCAGCAGCTTGGTTTCCCTAGCGGGGGTTACCAATGAGCAGTTCTTC; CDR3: CASSLVSLAGVTNEQFF
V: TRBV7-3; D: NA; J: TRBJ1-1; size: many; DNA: TGTGCCAGCAGCTTATTTCCGGGTGGAGGTGAAGCTTTCTTT; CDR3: CASSLFPGGGEAFF
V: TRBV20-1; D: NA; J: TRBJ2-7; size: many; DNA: TGCAGTGCTAGTTACGGCAGGGGAAAGGGCGAGCAGTACTTC; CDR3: CSASYGRGKGEQYF
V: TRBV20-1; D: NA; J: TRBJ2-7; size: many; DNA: TGCAGTGCTAGAGTTGGACAGAGCTACGAGCAGTACTTC; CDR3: CSARVGQSYEQYF
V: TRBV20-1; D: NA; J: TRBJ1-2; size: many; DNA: TGCAGTGCTAGAGTGGGGACCGATGGCTACACCTTC; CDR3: CSARVGTDGYTF